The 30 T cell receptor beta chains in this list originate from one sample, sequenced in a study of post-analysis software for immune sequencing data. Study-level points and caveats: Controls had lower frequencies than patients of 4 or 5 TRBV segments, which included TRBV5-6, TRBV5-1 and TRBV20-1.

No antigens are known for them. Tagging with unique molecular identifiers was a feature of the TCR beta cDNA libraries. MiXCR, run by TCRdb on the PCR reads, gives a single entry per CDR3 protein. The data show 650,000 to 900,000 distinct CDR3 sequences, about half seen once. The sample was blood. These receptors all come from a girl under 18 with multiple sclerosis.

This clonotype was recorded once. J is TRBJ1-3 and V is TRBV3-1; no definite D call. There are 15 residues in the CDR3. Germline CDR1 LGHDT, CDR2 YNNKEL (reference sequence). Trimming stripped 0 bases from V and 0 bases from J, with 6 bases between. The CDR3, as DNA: TGTGCCAGCAGCCAAGAAGCCCGCTCTGGAAACACCATATATTTT. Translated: CASSQEARSGNTIYF.

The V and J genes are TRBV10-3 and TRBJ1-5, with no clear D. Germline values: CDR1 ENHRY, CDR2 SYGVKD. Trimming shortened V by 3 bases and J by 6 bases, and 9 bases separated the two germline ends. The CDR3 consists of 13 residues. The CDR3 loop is CAISESGSQPQHF. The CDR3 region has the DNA TGTGCCATCAGTGAATCGGGTAGTCAGCCCCAGCATTTT.

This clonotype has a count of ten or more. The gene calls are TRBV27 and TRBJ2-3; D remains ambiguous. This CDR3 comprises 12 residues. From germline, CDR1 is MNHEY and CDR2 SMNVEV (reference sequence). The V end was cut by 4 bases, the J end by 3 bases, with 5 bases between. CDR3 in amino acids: CASSSRTDTQYF. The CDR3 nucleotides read TGTGCCAGCAGTTCAAGAACAGATACGCAGTATTTT.

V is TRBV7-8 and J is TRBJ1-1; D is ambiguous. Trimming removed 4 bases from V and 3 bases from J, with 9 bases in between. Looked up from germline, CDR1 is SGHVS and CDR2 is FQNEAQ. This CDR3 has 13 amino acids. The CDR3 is CASSSNLDTEAFF. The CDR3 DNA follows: TGTGCCAGCAGCTCCAACCTGGACACTGAAGCTTTCTTT.

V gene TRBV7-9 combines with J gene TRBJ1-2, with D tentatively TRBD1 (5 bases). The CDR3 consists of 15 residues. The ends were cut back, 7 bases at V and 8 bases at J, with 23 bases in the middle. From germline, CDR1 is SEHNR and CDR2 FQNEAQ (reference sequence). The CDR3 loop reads CASNHPTEGKLGYTF. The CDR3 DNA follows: TGTGCCAGCAACCACCCGACGGAGGGGAAGCTAGGCTACACCTTC.

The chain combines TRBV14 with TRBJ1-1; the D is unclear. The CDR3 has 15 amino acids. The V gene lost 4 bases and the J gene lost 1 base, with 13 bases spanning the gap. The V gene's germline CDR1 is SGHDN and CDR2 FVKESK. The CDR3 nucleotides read TGTGCCAGCAGCCCGAATGGACGATGGAACACTGAAGCTTTCTTT. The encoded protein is CASSPNGRWNTEAFF.

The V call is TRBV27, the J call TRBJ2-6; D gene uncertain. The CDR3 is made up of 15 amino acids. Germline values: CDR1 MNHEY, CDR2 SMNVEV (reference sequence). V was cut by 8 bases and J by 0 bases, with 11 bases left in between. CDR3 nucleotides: TGTGCCAGCGGACCGCCCTCCTCTGGGGCCAACGTCCTGACTTTC. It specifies CASGPPSSGANVLTF.

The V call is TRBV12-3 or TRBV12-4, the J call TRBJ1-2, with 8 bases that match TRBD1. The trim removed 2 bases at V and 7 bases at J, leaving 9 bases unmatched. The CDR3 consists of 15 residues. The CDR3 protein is CASSLTTGGFGGYTF. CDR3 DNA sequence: TGTGCCAGCAGTTTAACAACAGGGGGGTTTGGTGGCTACACCTTC.

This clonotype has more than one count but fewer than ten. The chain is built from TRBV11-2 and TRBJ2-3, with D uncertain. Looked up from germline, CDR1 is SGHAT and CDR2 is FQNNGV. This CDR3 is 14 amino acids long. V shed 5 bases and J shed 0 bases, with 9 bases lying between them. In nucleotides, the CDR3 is TGTGCCAGCAGCCCGACGGTTAGCACAGATACGCAGTATTTT. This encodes CASSPTVSTDTQYF. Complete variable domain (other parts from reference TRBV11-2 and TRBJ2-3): EAGVAQSPRYKIIEKRQSVAFWCNPISGHATLYWYQQILGQGPKLLIQFQNNGVVDDSQLPKDRFSAERLKGVDSTLKIQPAKLEDSAVYLCASSPTVSTDTQYFGPGTRLTVL.

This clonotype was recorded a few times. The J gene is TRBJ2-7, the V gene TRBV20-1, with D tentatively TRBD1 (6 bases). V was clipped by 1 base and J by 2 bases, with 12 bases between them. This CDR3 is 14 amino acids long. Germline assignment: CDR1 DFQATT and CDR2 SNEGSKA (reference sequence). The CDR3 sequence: CSARALRQAYEQYF. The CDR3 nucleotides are TGCAGTGCTAGAGCTCTTCGACAGGCCTACGAGCAGTACTTC.

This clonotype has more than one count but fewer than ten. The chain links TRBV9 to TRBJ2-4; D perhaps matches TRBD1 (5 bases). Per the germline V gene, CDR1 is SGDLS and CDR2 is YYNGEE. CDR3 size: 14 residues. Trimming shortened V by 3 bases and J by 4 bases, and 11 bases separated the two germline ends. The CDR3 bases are TGTGCCAGCAGCGATGGGGCAGATAAAAACATTCAGTACTTC. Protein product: CASSDGADKNIQYF.

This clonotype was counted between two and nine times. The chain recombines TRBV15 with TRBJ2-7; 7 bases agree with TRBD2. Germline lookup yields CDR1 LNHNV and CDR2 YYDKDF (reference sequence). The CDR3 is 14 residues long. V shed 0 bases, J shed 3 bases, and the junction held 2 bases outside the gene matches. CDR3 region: CATSRDGGGYEQYF. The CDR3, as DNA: TGTGCCACCAGCAGAGATGGCGGGGGCTACGAGCAGTACTTC.

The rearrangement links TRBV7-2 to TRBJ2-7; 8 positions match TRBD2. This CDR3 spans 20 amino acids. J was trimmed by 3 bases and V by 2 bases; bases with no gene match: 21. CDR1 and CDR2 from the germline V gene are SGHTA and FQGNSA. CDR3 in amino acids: CASSLPFGTRSSSTHYEQYF. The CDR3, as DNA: TGTGCCAGCAGCTTACCCTTCGGGACTAGGTCTTCTTCTACGCACTACGAGCAGTACTTC. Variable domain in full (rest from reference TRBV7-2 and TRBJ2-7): GAGVSQSPSNKVTEKGKDVELRCDPISGHTALYWYRQSLGQGLEFLIYFQGNSAPDKSGLPSDRFSAERTGGSVSTLTIQRTQQEDSAVYLCASSLPFGTRSSSTHYEQYFGPGTRLTVT.

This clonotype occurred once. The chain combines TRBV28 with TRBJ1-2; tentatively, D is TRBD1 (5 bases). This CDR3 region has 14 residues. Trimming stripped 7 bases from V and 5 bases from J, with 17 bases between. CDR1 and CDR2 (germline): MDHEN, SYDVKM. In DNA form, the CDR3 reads TGTGCCAGCATTCCGGGGACTCGCACATATGGCTACACCTTC. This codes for CASIPGTRTYGYTF.

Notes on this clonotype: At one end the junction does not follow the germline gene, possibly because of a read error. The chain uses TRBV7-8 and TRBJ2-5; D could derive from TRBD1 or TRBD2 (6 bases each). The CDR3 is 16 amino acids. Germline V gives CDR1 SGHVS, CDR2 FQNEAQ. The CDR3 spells CVSSLEGGSREGTQYF. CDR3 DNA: TGTGTCAGCAGCTTAGAAGGGGGGTCCCGAGAAGGGACCCAGTACTTC.

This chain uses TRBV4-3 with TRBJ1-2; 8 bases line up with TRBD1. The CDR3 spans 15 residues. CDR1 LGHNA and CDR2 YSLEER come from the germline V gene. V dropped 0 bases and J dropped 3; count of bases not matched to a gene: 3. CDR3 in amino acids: CASSQDGQGDYGYTF. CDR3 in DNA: TGCGCCAGCAGCCAAGACGGACAGGGCGACTATGGCTACACCTTC.

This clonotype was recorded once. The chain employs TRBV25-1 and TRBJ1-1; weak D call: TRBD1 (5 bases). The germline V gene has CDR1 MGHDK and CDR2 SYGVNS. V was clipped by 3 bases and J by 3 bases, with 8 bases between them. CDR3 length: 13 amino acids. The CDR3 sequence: CASSEGDYTEAFF. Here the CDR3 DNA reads TGTGCCAGCAGTGAGGGGGATTACACTGAAGCTTTCTTT. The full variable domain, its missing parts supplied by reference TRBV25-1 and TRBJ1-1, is EADIYQTPRYLVIGTGKKITLECSQTMGHDKMYWYQQDPGMELHLIHYSYGVNSTEKGDLSSESTVSRIRTEHFPLTLESARPSHTSQYLCASSEGDYTEAFFGQGTRLTVV.

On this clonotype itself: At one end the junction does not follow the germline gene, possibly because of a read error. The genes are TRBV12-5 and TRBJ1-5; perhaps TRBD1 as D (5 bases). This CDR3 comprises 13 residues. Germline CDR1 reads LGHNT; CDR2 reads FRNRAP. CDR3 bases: TGTGCTAGTGGCTTGGGGGTGACTCAGCCCCAGCATTTT. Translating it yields CASGLGVTQPQHF.

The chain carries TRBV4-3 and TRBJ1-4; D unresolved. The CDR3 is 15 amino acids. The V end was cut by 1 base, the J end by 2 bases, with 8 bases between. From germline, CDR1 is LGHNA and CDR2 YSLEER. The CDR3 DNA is TGCGCCAGCAGCCAAGGAACGTTGACTAATGAAAAACTGTTTTTT. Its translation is CASSQGTLTNEKLFF.

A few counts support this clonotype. For the CDR3, the DNA is TGTGCCAGCAGGAGACAGGGGTCTACTGAAGCTTTCTTT. It specifies CASRRQGSTEAFF. The V gene is TRBV6-5, the J gene TRBJ1-1, with 8 nucleotides matching TRBD1. V lost 6 bases and J lost 5; bases outside the gene matches: 5. The germline V gene has CDR1 MNHEY and CDR2 SVGAGI. This CDR3 is built from 13 residues.

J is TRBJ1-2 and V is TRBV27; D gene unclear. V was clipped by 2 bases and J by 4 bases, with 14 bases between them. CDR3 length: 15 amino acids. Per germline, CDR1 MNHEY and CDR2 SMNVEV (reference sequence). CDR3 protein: CASSLTPGNLYGYTF. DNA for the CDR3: TGTGCCAGCAGTTTAACCCCTGGTAACCTCTATGGCTACACCTTC.

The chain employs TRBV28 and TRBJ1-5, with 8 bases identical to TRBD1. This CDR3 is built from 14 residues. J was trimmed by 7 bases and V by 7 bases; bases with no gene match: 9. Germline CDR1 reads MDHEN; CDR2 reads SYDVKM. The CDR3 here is CASILQGVGQPQHF. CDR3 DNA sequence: TGTGCCAGCATCTTACAGGGGGTAGGACAGCCCCAGCATTTT.

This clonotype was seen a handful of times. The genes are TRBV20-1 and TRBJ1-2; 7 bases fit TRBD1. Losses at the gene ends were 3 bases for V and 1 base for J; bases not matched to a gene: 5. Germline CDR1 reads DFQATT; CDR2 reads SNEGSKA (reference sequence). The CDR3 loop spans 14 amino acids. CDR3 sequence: CSASRQGVNYGYTF. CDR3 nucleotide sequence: TGCAGTGCTAGCCGACAGGGCGTTAACTATGGCTACACCTTC.

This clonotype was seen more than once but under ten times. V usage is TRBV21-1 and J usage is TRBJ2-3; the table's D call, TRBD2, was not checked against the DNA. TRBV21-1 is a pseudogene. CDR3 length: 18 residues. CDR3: CASSKMRSSGKNLGTQYF. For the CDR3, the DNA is TGTGCCAGCAGCAAAATGCGGTCTAGCGGGAAGAATTTAGGTACGCAGTATTTT.

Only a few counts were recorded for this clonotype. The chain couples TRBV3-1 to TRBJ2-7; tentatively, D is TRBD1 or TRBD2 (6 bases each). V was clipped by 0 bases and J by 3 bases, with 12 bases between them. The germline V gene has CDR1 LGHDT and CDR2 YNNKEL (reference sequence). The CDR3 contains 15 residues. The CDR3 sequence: CASSQEAGDFYEQYF. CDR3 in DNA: TGTGCCAGCAGCCAAGAAGCAGGGGACTTCTACGAGCAGTACTTC.

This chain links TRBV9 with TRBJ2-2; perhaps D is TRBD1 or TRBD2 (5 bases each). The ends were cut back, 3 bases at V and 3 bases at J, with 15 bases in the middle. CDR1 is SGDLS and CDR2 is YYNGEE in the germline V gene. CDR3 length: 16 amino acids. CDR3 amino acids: CASSARGTPHTGELFF. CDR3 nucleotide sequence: TGTGCCAGCAGCGCCCGGGGCACTCCTCACACCGGGGAGCTGTTTTTT.

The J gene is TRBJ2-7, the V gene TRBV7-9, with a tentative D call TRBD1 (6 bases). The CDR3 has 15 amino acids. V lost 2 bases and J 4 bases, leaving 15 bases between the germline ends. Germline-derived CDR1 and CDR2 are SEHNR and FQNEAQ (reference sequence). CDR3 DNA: TGTGCCAGCAGCTTATCATGGGGGACATTGTACGAGCAGTACTTC. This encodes CASSLSWGTLYEQYF.

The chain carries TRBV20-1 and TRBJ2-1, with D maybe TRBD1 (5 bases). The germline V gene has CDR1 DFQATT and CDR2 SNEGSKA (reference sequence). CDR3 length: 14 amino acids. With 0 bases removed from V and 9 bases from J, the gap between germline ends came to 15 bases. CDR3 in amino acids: CSARDGAREVEQFF. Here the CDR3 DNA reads TGCAGTGCTAGAGATGGGGCGCGAGAGGTTGAGCAGTTCTTC.

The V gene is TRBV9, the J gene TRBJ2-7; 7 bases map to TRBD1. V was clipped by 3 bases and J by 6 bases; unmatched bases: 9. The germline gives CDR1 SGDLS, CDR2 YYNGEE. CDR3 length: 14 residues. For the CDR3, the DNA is TGTGCCAGCAGCGAGACAGGGATCCCCCTCGAGCAGTACTTC. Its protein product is CASSETGIPLEQYF. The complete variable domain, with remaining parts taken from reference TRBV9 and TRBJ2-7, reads DSGVTQTPKHLITATGQRVTLRCSPRSGDLSVYWYQQSLDQGLQFLIQYYNGEERAKGNILERFSAQQFPDLHSELNLSSLELGDSALYFCASSETGIPLEQYFGPGTRLTVT.

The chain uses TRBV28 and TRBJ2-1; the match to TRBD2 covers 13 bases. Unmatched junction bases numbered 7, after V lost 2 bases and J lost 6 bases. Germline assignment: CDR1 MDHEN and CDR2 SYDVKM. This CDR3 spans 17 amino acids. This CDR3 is CASSLHSTSGRANEQFF. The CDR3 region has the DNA TGTGCCAGCAGTTTACATTCCACTAGCGGGAGGGCCAATGAGCAGTTCTTC.